These T cell receptor beta chains were read from a single sample in a study of cytomegalovirus exposure and HLA in healthy donors. The assay was immunoSEQ multiplex PCR, and TCRdb's table has in-frame clones only and misses some. The sample records 95,000 to 100,000 clones, about four fifths being singletons. Sequenced: PBMCs. These receptors were taken from a female donor in good health and CMV-seropositive. Both conserved end residues are part of each CDR3. Each record gives: J gene, clone size, V gene, D gene, CDR3 DNA, CDR3 protein. A D gene is named only where the DNA matches it firmly. The size of a clone is reported for some rows only, either as once, few or many, or as a class for expanded clones.

TRBJ1-5 | - | TRBV2 | - | TGTGCCAGCCTCGCGGGGTATAGCAATCAGCCCCAGCATTTT | CASLAGYSNQPQHF
TRBJ2-7 | - | TRBV6-6 | - | TGTGCCAGCAGTTACTCCCCTTCGTACGAGCAGTACTTC | CASSYSPSYEQYF
TRBJ2-3 | - | TRBV5-6 | - | TGTGCCAGCAGCTTAGCCTCTAGCACAGATACGCAGTATTTT | CASSLASSTDTQYF
TRBJ2-7 | - | TRBV6-4 | TRBD1 | TGTGCCAGCAGTGAGTTCGGGACAGGGAGTTACGAGCAGTACTTC | CASSEFGTGSYEQYF
TRBJ1-1 | - | TRBV19 | - | TGTGCCAGTAGTATTAGGCGCGGAAAGAACACTGAAGCTTTCTTT | CASSIRRGKNTEAFF
TRBJ1-4 | - | TRBV7-9 | - | TGTGCCAGCAGTTTCGGGGGTGAAAAACTGTTTTTT | CASSFGGEKLFF
TRBJ1-1 | - | TRBV29-1 | - | TGCAGCGTTTGGAGAGAACCCATGAACACTGAAGCTTTCTTT | CSVWREPMNTEAFF
TRBJ2-5 | once | TRBV7-9 | - | TGTGCCAGCAGCTTTAAAGCTGAGACCCAGTACTTC | CASSFKAETQYF
TRBJ1-4 | - | TRBV4-2 | - | TGTGCCAGCAGCCAAGGGGGAGTGGATGAAAAACTGTTTTTT | CASSQGGVDEKLFF
TRBJ1-5 | - | TRBV5-4 | - | TGTGCCAGCAGCTTGGGGGCAGGGCAGCCCCAGCATTTT | CASSLGAGQPQHF
TRBJ2-5 | - | TRBV25-1 | TRBD1 | TGTGCCAGCAGATCACCGGACAGGGTCCACGAGACCCAGTACTTC | CASRSPDRVHETQYF
TRBJ1-2 | - | TRBV7-5 | - | TGTGCCAGCAGCTTGAAGGGGAACTATGGCTACACCTTC | CASSLKGNYGYTF
TRBJ1-5 | few | TRBV28 | - | TGTGCCAGCAGCGGCGGGAATAATCAGCCCCAGCATTTT | CASSGGNNQPQHF
TRBJ2-1 | - | TRBV28 | - | TGTGCCAGCAGAAATAGTGGCTACAATGAGCAGTTCTTC | CASRNSGYNEQFF
TRBJ2-1 | few | TRBV5-3 | TRBD1 | TGTGCCAGAAGCACCGGGACAGGGGATGGGGGCTCCTACAATGAGCAGTTCTTC | CARSTGTGDGGSYNEQFF
TRBJ2-7 | - | TRBV13 | TRBD1 | TGTGCCAGCAGCTTAAGGGACAGAACCTACGAGCAGTACTTC | CASSLRDRTYEQYF
TRBJ1-1 | - | TRBV4-2 | - | TGTGCCAGCAGCTCCCAGAGGGTCACTGAAGCTTTCTTT | CASSSQRVTEAFF
TRBJ2-3 | - | TRBV10-1 | TRBD2 | TGCGCCAGCAGTGGACTAGCGGGGGGTACAGATACGCAGTATTTT | CASSGLAGGTDTQYF
TRBJ2-7 | - | TRBV28 | - | TGTGCCAGTGAAACGGTGGGGAGCTCCTACGAGCAGTACTTC | CASETVGSSYEQYF
TRBJ2-3 | once | TRBV7-9 | TRBD2 | TGTGCCAGCAGCCCCGGACTAGCGGGGAGCACAGATACGCAGTATTTT | CASSPGLAGSTDTQYF
TRBJ2-7 | few | TRBV19 | TRBD1 | TGTGCCAGTAGCCCGGACAGGACAGGAAACTACGAGCAGTACTTC | CASSPDRTGNYEQYF
TRBJ1-2 | - | TRBV2 | - | TGTGCCTCCAACCCAGAAACAGGGAACTATGGCTACACCTTC | CASNPETGNYGYTF
TRBJ2-3 | - | TRBV4-1 | - | TGCGCCAGCAGCCAAGCGGGAACAGATACGCAGTATTTT | CASSQAGTDTQYF
TRBJ1-1 | - | TRBV7-9 | - | TGTGCCAGCAGCCAAACAGGGTTTGAGGGCACTGAAGCTTTCTTT | CASSQTGFEGTEAFF
TRBJ2-1 | - | TRBV5-8 | TRBD1 | TGTGCCAGCAGCGTAAGGACAGGGATCCTTCTAGAGCAGTTCTTC | CASSVRTGILLEQFF
TRBJ2-2 | - | TRBV19 | - | TGTGCCAGTAGTATTAGCCGTCCTTTTTTACGGATTAGGAACACCGGGGAGCTGTTTTTT | CASSISRPFLRIRNTGELFF
TRBJ2-5 | - | TRBV5-1 | - | TGCGCCAGCAGCTTGGTTCGGGGGTTTGAAGAGACCCAGTACTTC | CASSLVRGFEETQYF
TRBJ1-3 | few | TRBV11-3 | TRBD1 | TGTGCCAGCAGCTCGGGACAGGGGGCCGGAAACACCATATATTTT | CASSSGQGAGNTIYF
TRBJ1-5 | - | TRBV5-1 | TRBD1 | TGCGCCAGCAGCTTGTCGACAGGGGGCGACCAGCCCCAGCATTTT | CASSLSTGGDQPQHF
TRBJ1-2 | - | TRBV29-1 | TRBD1 | TGCAGCGTTGAAGATTATGAGTTCGGGACAGGAGGATCTAACTATGGCTACACCTTC | CSVEDYEFGTGGSNYGYTF
TRBJ2-7 | - | TRBV7-9 | TRBD2 | TGTGCCAGCAGCTTGAGCCCTAGCGGGAGTAGCGAGCAGTACTTC | CASSLSPSGSSEQYF
TRBJ1-2 | - | TRBV18 | - | TGTGCCAGCTCACCCGATCCACGGGCTAACTATGGCTACACCTTC | CASSPDPRANYGYTF
TRBJ2-1 | - | TRBV2 | TRBD1 | TGTGCCAGCAAGCTGGGACAGGGGGGGTACAATGAGCAGTTCTTC | CASKLGQGGYNEQFF
TRBJ2-7 | - | TRBV30 | - | TGTGCCTGGAGTGAGTTGCTAGCCGGCTACGAGCAGTACTTC | CAWSELLAGYEQYF
TRBJ2-7 | - | TRBV5-5 | TRBD2 | TGTGCCAGCAGCTTGGAGCGGGGGCACTACGAGCAGTACTTC | CASSLERGHYEQYF
TRBJ1-1 | - | TRBV7-6 | - | TGTGCCAGCAGCTTAGCGAGAAGGGGAAGGAACACTGAAGCTTTCTTT | CASSLARRGRNTEAFF
TRBJ1-1 | - | TRBV27 | - | TGTGCCAGCAGTTTTTTGCAGAAGAACACTGAAGCTTTCTTT | CASSFLQKNTEAFF
TRBJ2-6 | - | TRBV16 | TRBD2 | TGTGCCAGCAGCCAACCCCGGGAGGGATCCGGGGCCAACGTCCTGACTTTC | CASSQPREGSGANVLTF
TRBJ2-3 | - | TRBV6-4 | TRBD1 | TGTGCCAGCAGTGAAGGGGGCGCAGATACGCAGTATTTT | CASSEGGADTQYF
TRBJ1-1 | few | TRBV27 | - | TGTGCCAGCAGTTCAAATACATGGACTGAAGCTTTCTTT | CASSSNTWTEAFF
TRBJ2-2 | - | TRBV27 | TRBD2 | TGTGCCAGCAGCAGGACTAGCGGGGCGAACACCGGGGAGCTGTTTTTT | CASSRTSGANTGELFF
TRBJ2-3 | - | TRBV7-9 | TRBD2 | TGTGCCAGCAGCTTAGCGAGGGCTAGCGGGAGTAACGCAGATACGCAGTATTTT | CASSLARASGSNADTQYF
TRBJ2-7 | - | TRBV15 | - | TGTGCCACCAGCACAAGACAGGGGAGGGACGAGCAGTACTTC | CATSTRQGRDEQYF
TRBJ1-5 | - | TRBV10-1 | - | TGCGCCAGCAGTGTGGGCAGGGATCAGCCCCAGCATTTT | CASSVGRDQPQHF
TRBJ2-2 | - | TRBV5-1 | TRBD2 | TGCGCCAGCAGCTTTTTCGGGGGGGCCGAATCCGGGGAGCTGTTTTTT | CASSFFGGAESGELFF
TRBJ1-1 | - | TRBV4-1 | - | TGCGCCAGCAGCCGGATAGGGGGCACTGAAGCTTTCTTT | CASSRIGGTEAFF